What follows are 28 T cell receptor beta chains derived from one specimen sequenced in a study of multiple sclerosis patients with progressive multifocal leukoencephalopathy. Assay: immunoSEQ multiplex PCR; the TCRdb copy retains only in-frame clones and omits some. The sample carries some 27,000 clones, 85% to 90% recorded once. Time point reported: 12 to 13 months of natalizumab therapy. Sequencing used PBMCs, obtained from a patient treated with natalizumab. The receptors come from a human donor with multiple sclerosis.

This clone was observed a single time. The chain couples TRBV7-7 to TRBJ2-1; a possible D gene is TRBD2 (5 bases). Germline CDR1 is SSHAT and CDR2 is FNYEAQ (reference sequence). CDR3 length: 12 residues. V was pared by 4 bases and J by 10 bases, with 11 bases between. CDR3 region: CASSSDRGEQFF. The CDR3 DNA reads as TGTGCCAGCAGCTCCGATCGCGGGGAGCAGTTCTTC.

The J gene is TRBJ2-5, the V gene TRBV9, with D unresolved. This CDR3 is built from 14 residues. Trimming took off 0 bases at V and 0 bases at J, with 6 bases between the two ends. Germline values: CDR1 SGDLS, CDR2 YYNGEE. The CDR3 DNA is TGTGCCAGCAGCGTAGGCCAGCACCAAGAGACCCAGTACTTC. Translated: CASSVGQHQETQYF.

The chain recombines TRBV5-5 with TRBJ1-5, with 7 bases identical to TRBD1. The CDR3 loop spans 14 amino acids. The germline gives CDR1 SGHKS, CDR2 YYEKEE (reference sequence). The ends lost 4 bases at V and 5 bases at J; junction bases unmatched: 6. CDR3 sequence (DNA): TGTGCCAGCAGCACCGACAGGGATGATCAGCCCCAGCATTTT. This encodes CASSTDRDDQPQHF.

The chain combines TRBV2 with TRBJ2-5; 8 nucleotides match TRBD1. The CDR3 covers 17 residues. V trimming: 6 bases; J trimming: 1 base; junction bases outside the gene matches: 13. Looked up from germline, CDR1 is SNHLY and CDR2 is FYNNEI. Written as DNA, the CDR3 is TGTGCCAGCAGGGACCGAAGACAGGGGCTGGTCCAAGAGACCCAGTACTTC. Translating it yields CASRDRRQGLVQETQYF. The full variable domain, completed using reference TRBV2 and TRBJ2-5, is EPEVTQTPSHQVTQMGQEVILRCVPISNHLYFYWYRQILGQKVEFLVSFYNNEISEKSEIFDDQFSVERPDGSNFTLKIRSTKLEDSAMYFCASRDRRQGLVQETQYFGPGTRLLVL.

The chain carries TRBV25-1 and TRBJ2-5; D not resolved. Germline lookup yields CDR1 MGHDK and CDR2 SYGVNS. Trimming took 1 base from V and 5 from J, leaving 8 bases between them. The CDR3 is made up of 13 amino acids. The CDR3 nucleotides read TGTGCCAGCAGTGAATTGGGCATGGAGACCCAGTACTTC. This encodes CASSELGMETQYF.

The CDR3 is CAAGLDSGDTGELFF. CDR3 nucleotide sequence: TGTGCCGCCGGTCTCGATTCAGGAGACACCGGGGAGCTGTTTTTT. This chain joins TRBV6-1 and TRBJ2-2; no definite D call. V shed 11 bases and J shed 3 bases, with 19 bases lying between them. The germline gives CDR1 MNHNS, CDR2 SASEGT. The CDR3 has 15 amino acids.

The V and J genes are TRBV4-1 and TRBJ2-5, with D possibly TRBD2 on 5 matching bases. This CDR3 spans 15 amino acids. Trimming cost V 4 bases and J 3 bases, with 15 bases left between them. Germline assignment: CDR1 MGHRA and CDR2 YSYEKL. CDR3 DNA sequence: TGCGCCAGCAGCCCCCCACTAGTCGGGAAAGAGACCCAGTACTTC. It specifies CASSPPLVGKETQYF.

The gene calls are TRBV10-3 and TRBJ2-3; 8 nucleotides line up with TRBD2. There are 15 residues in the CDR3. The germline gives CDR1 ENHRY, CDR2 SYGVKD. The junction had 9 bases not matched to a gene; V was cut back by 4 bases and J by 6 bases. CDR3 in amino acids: CAISALAGTGDTQYF. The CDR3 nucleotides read TGTGCCATCAGTGCCTTAGCGGGGACGGGGGATACGCAGTATTTT.

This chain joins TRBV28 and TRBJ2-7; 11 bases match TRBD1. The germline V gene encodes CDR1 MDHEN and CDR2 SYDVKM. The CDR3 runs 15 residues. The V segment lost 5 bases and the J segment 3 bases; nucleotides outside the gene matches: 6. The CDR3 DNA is TGTGCCAGCAGTCCGACCGGGACAGGGGGCTACGAGCAGTACTTC. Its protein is CASSPTGTGGYEQYF.

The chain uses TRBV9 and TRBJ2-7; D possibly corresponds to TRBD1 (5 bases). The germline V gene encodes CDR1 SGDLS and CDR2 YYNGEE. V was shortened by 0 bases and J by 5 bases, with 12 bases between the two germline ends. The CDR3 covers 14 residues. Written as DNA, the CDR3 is TGTGCCAGCAGCGTAGCTCCCAGGGTCCACGAGCAGTACTTC. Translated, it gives CASSVAPRVHEQYF.

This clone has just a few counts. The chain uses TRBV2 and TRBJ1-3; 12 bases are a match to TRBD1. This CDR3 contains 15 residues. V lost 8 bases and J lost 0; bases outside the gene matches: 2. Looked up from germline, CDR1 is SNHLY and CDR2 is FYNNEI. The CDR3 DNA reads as TGTGCCAGCGCGGGACAGGGGGCCTCTGGAAACACCATATATTTT. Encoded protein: CASAGQGASGNTIYF.

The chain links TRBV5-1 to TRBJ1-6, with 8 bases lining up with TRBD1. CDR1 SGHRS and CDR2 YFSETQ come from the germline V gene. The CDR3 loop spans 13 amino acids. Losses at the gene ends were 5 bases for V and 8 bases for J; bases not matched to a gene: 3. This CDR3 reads CASRTGADSPLHF. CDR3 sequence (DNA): TGCGCCAGCAGGACAGGGGCGGATTCACCCCTCCACTTT.

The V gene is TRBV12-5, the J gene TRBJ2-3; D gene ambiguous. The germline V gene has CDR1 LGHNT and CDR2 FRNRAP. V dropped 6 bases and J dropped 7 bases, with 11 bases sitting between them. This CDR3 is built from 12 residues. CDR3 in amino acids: CASGQDHHTQYF. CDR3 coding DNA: TGTGCTAGTGGCCAGGACCACCATACGCAGTATTTT.

CDR3 loop: CASSLRQGTGETQYF. CDR3 nucleotides: TGTGCCAGCAGCCTCAGACAGGGGACGGGGGAGACCCAGTACTTC. The rearrangement links TRBV14 to TRBJ2-5; TRBD1 agrees at 8 bases. With 4 bases clipped from V and 5 bases from J, the junction kept 9 bases outside the gene matches. The CDR3 is 15 residues long. Germline lookup yields CDR1 SGHDN and CDR2 FVKESK.

The CDR3: CASSLSLVGTAYNSPLHF. CDR3 in DNA: TGTGCCAGCAGCCTTTCTTTGGTCGGGACAGCGTATAATTCACCCCTCCACTTT. This sequence joins TRBV11-2 and TRBJ1-6; TRBD1 aligns across 7 bases. The CDR3 is 18 residues long. Germline V CDR1 and CDR2: SGHAT, FQNNGV. Trimming at V came to 5 bases and at J to 4 bases, leaving 14 bases not matched to a gene. The whole variable domain, remainder taken from reference TRBV11-2 and TRBJ1-6, is EAGVAQSPRYKIIEKRQSVAFWCNPISGHATLYWYQQILGQGPKLLIQFQNNGVVDDSQLPKDRFSAERLKGVDSTLKIQPAKLEDSAVYLCASSLSLVGTAYNSPLHFGNGTRLTVT.

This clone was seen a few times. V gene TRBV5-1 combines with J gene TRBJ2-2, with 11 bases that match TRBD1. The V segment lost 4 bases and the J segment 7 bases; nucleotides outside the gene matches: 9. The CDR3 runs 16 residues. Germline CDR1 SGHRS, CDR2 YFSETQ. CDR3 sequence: CASSTSGTGGFGELFF. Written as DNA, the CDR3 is TGCGCCAGCAGCACCTCCGGGACAGGGGGTTTCGGGGAGCTGTTTTTT. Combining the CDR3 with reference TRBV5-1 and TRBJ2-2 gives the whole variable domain KAGVTQTPRYLIKTRGQQVTLSCSPISGHRSVSWYQQTPGQGLQFLFEYFSETQRNKGNFPGRFSGRQFSNSRSEMNVSTLELGDSALYLCASSTSGTGGFGELFFGEGSRLTVL.

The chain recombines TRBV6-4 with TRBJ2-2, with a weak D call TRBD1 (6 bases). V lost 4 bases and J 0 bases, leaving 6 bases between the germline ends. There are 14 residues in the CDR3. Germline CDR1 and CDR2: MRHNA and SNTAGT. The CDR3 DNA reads TGTGCCAGCAGTGGGGACACGAACACCGGGGAGCTGTTTTTT. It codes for CASSGDTNTGELFF.

This CDR3 reads CASSLSGQGFVYNSPLHF. The DNA for the CDR3 is TGTGCCAGCAGCCTTTCGGGACAGGGGTTTGTTTATAATTCACCCCTCCACTTT. V usage is TRBV5-6 and J usage is TRBJ1-6; TRBD1 matches at 10 bases. The V and J ends lost 4 bases and 4 bases, in that order; junction bases with no gene match: 11. CDR1 and CDR2 (germline): SGHDT, YYEEEE. There are 18 residues in the CDR3.

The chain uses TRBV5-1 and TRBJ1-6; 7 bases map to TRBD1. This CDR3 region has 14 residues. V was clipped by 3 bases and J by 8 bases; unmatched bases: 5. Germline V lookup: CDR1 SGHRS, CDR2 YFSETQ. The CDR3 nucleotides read TGCGCCAGCAGCTCGTCAGGGGGAGATTCACCCCTCCACTTT. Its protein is CASSSSGGDSPLHF.

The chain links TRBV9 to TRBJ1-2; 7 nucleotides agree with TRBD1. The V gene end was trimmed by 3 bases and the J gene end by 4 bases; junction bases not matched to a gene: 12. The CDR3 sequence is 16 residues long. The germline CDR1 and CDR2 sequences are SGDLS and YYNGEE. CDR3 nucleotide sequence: TGTGCCAGCAGCGAAGAGGGGGCAGATGGGGTCTATGGCTACACCTTC. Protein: CASSEEGADGVYGYTF.

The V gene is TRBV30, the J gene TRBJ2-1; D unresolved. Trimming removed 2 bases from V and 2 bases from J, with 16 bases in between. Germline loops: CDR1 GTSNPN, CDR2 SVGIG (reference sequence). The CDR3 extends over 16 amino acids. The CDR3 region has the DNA TGTGCCTGGAGTAGAAGTCGGCCCCTGACCTACAATGAGCAGTTCTTC. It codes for CAWSRSRPLTYNEQFF.

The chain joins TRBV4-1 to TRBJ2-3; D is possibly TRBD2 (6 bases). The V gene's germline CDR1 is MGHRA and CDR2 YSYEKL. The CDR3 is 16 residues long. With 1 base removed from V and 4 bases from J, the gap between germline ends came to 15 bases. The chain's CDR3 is CASSQGGGVKADTQYF. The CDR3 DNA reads TGCGCCAGCAGCCAAGGCGGCGGGGTGAAGGCAGATACGCAGTATTTT.

In DNA, the CDR3 is TGTGCCAGCAGTGCGGGGGGAGGCACCGGGGAGCTGTTTTTT. Amino acids: CASSAGGGTGELFF. The chain uses TRBV6-4 and TRBJ2-2; TRBD2 agrees at 7 bases. With 4 bases clipped from V and 4 bases from J, the junction kept 3 bases outside the gene matches. CDR1 and CDR2 (germline): MRHNA, SNTAGT. The CDR3 loop spans 14 amino acids.

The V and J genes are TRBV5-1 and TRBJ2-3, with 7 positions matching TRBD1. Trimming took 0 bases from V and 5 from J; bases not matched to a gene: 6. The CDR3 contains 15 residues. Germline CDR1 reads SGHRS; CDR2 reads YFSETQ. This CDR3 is CASSLETGVQDTQYF. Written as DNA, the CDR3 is TGCGCCAGCAGCTTGGAAACAGGGGTTCAAGATACGCAGTATTTT.

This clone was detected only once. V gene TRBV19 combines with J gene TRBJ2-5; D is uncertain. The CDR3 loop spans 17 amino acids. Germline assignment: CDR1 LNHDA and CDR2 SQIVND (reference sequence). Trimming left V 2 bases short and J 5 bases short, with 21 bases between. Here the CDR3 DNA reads TGTGCCAGTAGTATAACGCTAGGCCCCACAGTTCTGGAGACCCAGTACTTC. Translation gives CASSITLGPTVLETQYF.

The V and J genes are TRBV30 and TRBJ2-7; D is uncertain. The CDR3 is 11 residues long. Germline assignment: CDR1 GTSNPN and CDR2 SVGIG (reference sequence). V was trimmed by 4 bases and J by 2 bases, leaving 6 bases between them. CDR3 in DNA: TGTGCCTGGAATCAGGCCTACGAGCAGTACTTC. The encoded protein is CAWNQAYEQYF.

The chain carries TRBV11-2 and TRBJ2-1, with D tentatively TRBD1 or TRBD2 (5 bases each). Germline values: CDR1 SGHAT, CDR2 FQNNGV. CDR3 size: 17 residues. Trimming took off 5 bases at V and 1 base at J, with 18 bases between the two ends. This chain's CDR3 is CASSLGFGRESYNEQFF. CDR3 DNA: TGTGCCAGCAGCCTCGGCTTTGGCAGGGAGTCCTACAATGAGCAGTTCTTC.

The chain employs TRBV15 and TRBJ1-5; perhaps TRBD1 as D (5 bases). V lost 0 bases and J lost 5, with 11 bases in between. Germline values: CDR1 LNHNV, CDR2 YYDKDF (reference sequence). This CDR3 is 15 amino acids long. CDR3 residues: CATSRDQGVYQPQHF. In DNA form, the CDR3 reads TGTGCCACCAGCAGAGATCAAGGGGTGTATCAGCCCCAGCATTTT.